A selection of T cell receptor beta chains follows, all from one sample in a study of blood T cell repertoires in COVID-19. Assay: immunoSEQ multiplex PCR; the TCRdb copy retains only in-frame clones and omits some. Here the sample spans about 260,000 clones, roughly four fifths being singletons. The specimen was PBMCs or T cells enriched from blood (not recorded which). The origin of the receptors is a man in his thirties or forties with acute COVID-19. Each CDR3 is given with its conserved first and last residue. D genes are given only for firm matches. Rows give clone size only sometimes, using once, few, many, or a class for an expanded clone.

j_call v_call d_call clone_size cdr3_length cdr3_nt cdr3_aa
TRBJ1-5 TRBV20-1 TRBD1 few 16 TGCAGTGCTAGTCAAAAAGGGGGCTATAGCAATCAGCCCCAGCATTTT CSASQKGGYSNQPQHF
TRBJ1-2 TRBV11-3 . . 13 TGTGCCAGCACCTATCCGGGTAACTATGGCTACACCTTC CASTYPGNYGYTF
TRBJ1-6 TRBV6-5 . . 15 TGTGCCAGCAGTTATTCGGGAATCGGCAATTCACCCCTCCACTTT CASSYSGIGNSPLHF
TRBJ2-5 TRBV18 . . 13 TGTGCCAGCTCCCCTCGGGTGGAAGAGACCCAGTACTTC CASSPRVEETQYF
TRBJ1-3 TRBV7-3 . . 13 TGTGCCAGCAGCTTATTTCTTGGAAACACCATATATTTT CASSLFLGNTIYF
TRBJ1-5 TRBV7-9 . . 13 TGTGCCAGTACCAACAGGAGCAATCAGCCCCAGCATTTT CASTNRSNQPQHF
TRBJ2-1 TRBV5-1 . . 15 TGCGCCAGCAGCTTGTTCCGGTCGGGAACCAATGAGCAGTTCTTC CASSLFRSGTNEQFF
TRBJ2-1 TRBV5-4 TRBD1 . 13 TGTGCCACCGTACAGGGGGTAGGCAATGAGCAGTTCTTC CATVQGVGNEQFF
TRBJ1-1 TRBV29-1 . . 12 TGCAGCGCTCTCCAGAGGACACAAGAAGCTTTCTTT CSALQRTQEAFF
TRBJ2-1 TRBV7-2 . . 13 TGTGCCAGCAGCTTATACACAGCCAGTGAGCAGTTCTTC CASSLYTASEQFF
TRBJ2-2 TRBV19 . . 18 TGTGCCAGTAGTATACTATTGGGGGGGCTCTCGAACACCGGGGAGCTGTTTTTT CASSILLGGLSNTGELFF
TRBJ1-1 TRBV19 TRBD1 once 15 TGTGCCAGTAACGCGCGGGGACAGCTTAACACTGAAGCTTTCTTT CASNARGQLNTEAFF
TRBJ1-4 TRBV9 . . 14 TGTGCCAGCAGCCCAACGGGTAGATACGAAAAACTGTTTTTT CASSPTGRYEKLFF
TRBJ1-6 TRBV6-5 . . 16 TGTGCCAGCAGTTACTCGGCCGGGGTAGGGAATTCACCCCTCCACTTT CASSYSAGVGNSPLHF
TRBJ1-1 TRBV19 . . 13 TGTGCCAGTAGGGTCGGGACTCACACTGAAGCTTTCTTT CASRVGTHTEAFF
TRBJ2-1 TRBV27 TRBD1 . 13 TGTGCCAGCAGACCGACAGGGGGCAATGAGCAGTTCTTC CASRPTGGNEQFF
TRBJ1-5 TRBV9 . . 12 TGTGCCAGCGGCGGGGGGAGGGGGCCCCAGCATTTT CASGGGRGPQHF
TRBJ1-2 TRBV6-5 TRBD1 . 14 TGTGCCAGTGGGGGGCGGCAGGGGGCGAATGGCTACACCTTC CASGGRQGANGYTF
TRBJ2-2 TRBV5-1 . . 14 TGCGCCAGCAGCTTCAGGGGTGCAACCGGGGAGCTGTTTTTT CASSFRGATGELFF